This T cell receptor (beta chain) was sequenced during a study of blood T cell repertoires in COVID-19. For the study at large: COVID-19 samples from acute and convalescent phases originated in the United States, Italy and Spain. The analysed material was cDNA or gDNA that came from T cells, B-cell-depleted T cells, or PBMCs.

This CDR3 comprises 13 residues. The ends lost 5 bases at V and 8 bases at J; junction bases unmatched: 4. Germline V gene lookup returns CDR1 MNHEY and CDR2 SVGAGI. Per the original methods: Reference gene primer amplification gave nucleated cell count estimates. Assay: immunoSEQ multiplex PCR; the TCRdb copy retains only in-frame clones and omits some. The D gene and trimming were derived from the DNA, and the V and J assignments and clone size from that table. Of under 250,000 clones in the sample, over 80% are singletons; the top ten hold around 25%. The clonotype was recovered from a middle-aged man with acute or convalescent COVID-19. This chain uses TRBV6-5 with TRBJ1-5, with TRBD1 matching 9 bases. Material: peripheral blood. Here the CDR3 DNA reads TGTGCCAGCAGTCATGACAGGGGGGAGCCCCAGCATTTT. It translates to CASSHDRGEPQHF.